These 8 T cell receptor beta chains were all obtained from the same sample, sequenced in a study of T cell clonality in common variable immunodeficiency. Method: immunoSEQ multiplex PCR; TCRdb's copy keeps in-frame clones and lacks some. The profile covers around 42,000 clones, none occurring a single time. The specimen was peripheral blood mononuclear cells. The receptor set was obtained from a person aged 18-70 years in good health.

This clone was observed many times. The observed sequence ends 3 residues before the CDR3 terminus, with the missing tail filled in from the germline J gene. V and J are TRBV10-3 and TRBJ2-2, with 7 positions matching TRBD1. CDR1 and CDR2 (germline): ENHRY, SYGVKD. Germline trimming cut 4 bases from V and 5 bases from J; bases unmatched to any gene: 13. The CDR3 runs 17 residues. CDR3 region: CAISGKGTALKTGELFF. The DNA read from the CDR3 is TGTGCCATCAGTGGGAAAGGGACAGCTCTCAAGACCGGGGAG.

This clone was seen repeatedly, ten times or more. With the read ending 3 residues before the CDR3 end, the germline J gene is used to fill in that end. The V gene is TRBV9, the J gene TRBJ1-1, with 7 bases fitting TRBD1. This CDR3 comprises 14 residues. Trimming cost V 4 bases and J 6 bases; bases outside gene matches: 9. The germline V gene has CDR1 SGDLS and CDR2 YYNGEE. The CDR3 loop reads CASSSGTVVSEAFF. The sequenced part of the CDR3 DNA is TGTGCCAGCAGCTCCGGGACAGTTGTCTCTGAA.

This clone was counted ten times or more. The sequence runs out 3 residues before the end of the CDR3; the remainder is reconstructed from the germline J gene. The V call is TRBV4-2, the J call TRBJ2-1, with D possibly matching TRBD1 (6 bases). Per germline, CDR1 LGHNA and CDR2 YNFKEQ. The CDR3 runs 15 residues. The ends were cut back, 0 bases at V and 3 bases at J, with 9 bases in the middle. CDR3 sequence: CASSQEEGGYNEQFF. The CDR3 DNA, read in part, is TGTGCCAGCAGCCAAGAAGAAGGGGGCTACAATGAG.

This clone showed up many times. The CDR3 is cut off 3 residues early in the read; its end comes from the germline J gene. The rearrangement joins TRBV10-3 to TRBJ2-7; TRBD1 matches at 8 bases. The V gene end was trimmed by 8 bases and the J gene end by 3 bases; junction bases not matched to a gene: 3. The CDR3 totals 12 residues. In germline, CDR1 is ENHRY, CDR2 SYGVKD. The DNA read from the CDR3 is TGTGCCATCCGGGACAGGTACTACGAG. Translation gives CAIRDRYYE. The CDR3 in full is CAIRDRYYEQYF.

This clone was observed at least ten times. The read finishes 3 residues shy of the CDR3 end, and the germline J gene is used to complete it. The chain recombines TRBV5-6 with TRBJ1-1; D call uncertain. This CDR3 has 15 residues. CDR1 SGHDT and CDR2 YYEEEE come from the germline V gene. Trimming left V 2 bases short and J 4 bases short, with 15 bases between. The CDR3 bases that were read are TGTGCCAGCAGCTTTCAGGCCCCCACAAGCACTGAA. The encoded protein is CASSFQAPTSTE. The full CDR3 is CASSFQAPTSTEAFF.

Only a few counts were recorded for this clone. The CDR3 end falls 3 residues outside the read, so it is completed with the germline J gene. The chain couples TRBV2 to TRBJ2-2, with 7 bases lining up with TRBD1. Trimming cost V 7 bases and J 3 bases; bases outside gene matches: 8. Germline-derived CDR1 and CDR2 are SNHLY and FYNNEI. The CDR3 totals 15 residues. The DNA read from the CDR3 is TGTGCCAGCATGGCCGGGACAGCATACACCGGGGAG. Its translation is CASMAGTAYTGE. The whole CDR3 protein reads CASMAGTAYTGELFF.

This clone showed up many times. CDR3 amino acids: CASSLDPGLVFFNEQFF. CDR3 bases read: TGCGCCAGCAGCTTGGACCCTGGACTAGTTTTCTTTAATGAG. J is TRBJ2-1 and V is TRBV5-1; 7 nucleotides align to TRBD2. The read stops 3 residues short of the end of the CDR3; the missing end is completed from the germline J gene. The CDR3 has 17 residues. The J segment lost 7 bases and the V segment lost 0 bases, leaving 13 bases of the junction unmatched. The germline V gene has CDR1 SGHRS and CDR2 YFSETQ.

This clone was recorded at least ten times. The part of the CDR3 DNA that was read is TGCGCCAGCAGCTTGGGTACAGGGGCTCCTCGCTATGGC. This gives the protein CASSLGTGAPRYG. The complete CDR3 sequence is CASSLGTGAPRYGYTF. The genes are TRBV5-1 and TRBJ1-2, with 7 bases identical to TRBD1. The read terminates 3 residues before the CDR3 end, so the remaining end is supplied by the germline J gene. This CDR3 is built from 16 residues. Germline CDR1 SGHRS, CDR2 YFSETQ. The V segment lost 0 bases and the J segment 4 bases; nucleotides outside the gene matches: 9. Supplemented by reference TRBV5-1 and TRBJ1-2, the full variable domain reads KAGVTQTPRYLIKTRGQQVTLSCSPISGHRSVSWYQQTPGQGLQFLFEYFSETQRNKGNFPGRFSGRQFSNSRSEMNVSTLELGDSALYLCASSLGTGAPRYGYTFGSGTRLTVV.